These 5 T cell receptor beta chains were sequenced from one sample in a study of OX40 agonist ivuxolimab in advanced cancers. Libraries were prepared through the immunoSEQ multiplex PCR assay. The source is immuneACCESS, and TCRdb retained only in-frame sequences with V and J called. Part of the clones is not carried over; for the studies checked, unresolved V genes explain less than half of this, and the remainder is unexplained. The sample table records around 80,000 clones; more than 70% of these occur just once. The top ten clones comprise approximately 0.2% of the sample. Sequencing used CD4+ or CD8+ T cells sorted from blood, obtained in a trial of the OX40 agonist ivuxolimab. These receptors all stem from an adult with an advanced solid tumor such as melanoma, head and neck, liver or kidney cancer.

The V gene is TRBV6-5, the J gene TRBJ1-2, with 10 bases matching TRBD1. Germline trimming cut 7 bases from V and 13 bases from J; bases unmatched to any gene: 15. CDR1 is MNHEY and CDR2 is SVGAGI in the germline V gene. The CDR3 is made up of 14 amino acids. CDR3 bases: TGTGCCAGCAAAAACGAGGACAGGGGGGTGGCTTCCACCTTC. Its protein product is CASKNEDRGVASTF.

This chain uses TRBV6-6 with TRBJ2-5; TRBD1 might be the D (7 bases). The CDR3 is 12 amino acids. The germline V gene encodes CDR1 MNHNY and CDR2 SVGAGI (reference sequence). V was pared by 6 bases and J by 6 bases, with 11 bases between. The CDR3 here is CASRQGRQTQYF. CDR3 DNA: TGTGCCAGCAGACAGGGGAGGCAGACCCAGTACTTC.

About this clone: Other DNA sequences of this sample code for an identical CDR3. The chain combines TRBV18 with TRBJ2-3; no clear D gene. Trimming left V 3 bases short and J 5 bases short, with 6 bases between. This CDR3 comprises 12 residues. Germline CDR1 and CDR2: KGHSH and LQKENI. The CDR3 sequence is CASSPKGDTQYF. The DNA of the CDR3 is TGTGCCAGCTCACCCAAAGGAGATACGCAGTATTTT.

The rearrangement uses TRBV4-2 and TRBJ1-6; 8 nucleotides match TRBD1. CDR1 is LGHNA and CDR2 is YNFKEQ in the germline V gene. CDR3 length: 18 residues. The junction had 15 bases not matched to a gene; V was cut back by 5 bases and J by 6 bases. The CDR3 DNA is TGTGCCAGCAGCTTACAGCGGCATGAGGACAGGGTTAATTCACCCCTCCACTTT. It encodes CASSLQRHEDRVNSPLHF.

The V call is TRBV9, the J call TRBJ1-2, with D possibly being TRBD1 (6 bases). Germline V gene lookup returns CDR1 SGDLS and CDR2 YYNGEE. The length of the CDR3 is 15 residues. The V end was cut by 0 bases, the J end by 5 bases, with 14 bases between. CDR3 sequence (DNA): TGTGCCAGCAGCGTAGTACCCGGACAGTCGTATGGCTACACCTTC. This codes for CASSVVPGQSYGYTF.